This T cell receptor (beta chain) was documented in a study of stem cell transplantation in POMP-related autoinflammatory disease. The CDR3 runs to 15 residues. The V end was cut by 3 bases, the J end by 5 bases, with 16 bases between. Germline V gene data show CDR1 as SEHNR and CDR2 as FQNEAQ (reference sequence). Assay: immunoSEQ multiplex PCR; the TCRdb copy retains only in-frame clones and omits some. The sample shows 25,000 to 40,000 clones, 88% of them seen only once. The specimen was CD4+ T cells from PBMCs, collected before stem cell transplantation. This clonotype was sampled from a human donor with POMP-related autoinflammation and immune dysregulation (PRAID). This chain joins TRBV7-9 and TRBJ2-5; D perhaps matches TRBD2 (5 bases). In DNA form, the CDR3 reads TGTGCCAGCAGCTTGGCGGGCCAGGTGGACGAGACCCAGTACTTC. This gives the protein CASSLAGQVDETQYF.